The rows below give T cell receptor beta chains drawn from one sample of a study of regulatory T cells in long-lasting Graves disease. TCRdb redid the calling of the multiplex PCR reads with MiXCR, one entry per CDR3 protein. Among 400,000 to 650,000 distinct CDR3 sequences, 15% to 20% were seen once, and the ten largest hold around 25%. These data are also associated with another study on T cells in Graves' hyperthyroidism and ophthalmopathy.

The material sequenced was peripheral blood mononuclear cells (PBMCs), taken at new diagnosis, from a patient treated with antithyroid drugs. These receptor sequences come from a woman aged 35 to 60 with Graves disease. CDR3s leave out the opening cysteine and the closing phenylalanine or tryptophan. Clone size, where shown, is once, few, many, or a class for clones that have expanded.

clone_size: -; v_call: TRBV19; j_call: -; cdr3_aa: ASSIESGIYNEQF
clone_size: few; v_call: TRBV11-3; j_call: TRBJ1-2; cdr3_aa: ASSGQGETNYGYT
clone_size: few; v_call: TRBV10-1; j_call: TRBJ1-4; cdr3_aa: ASRALGDSNEKLF
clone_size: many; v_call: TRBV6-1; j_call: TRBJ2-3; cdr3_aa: ASSQDGPDTQY
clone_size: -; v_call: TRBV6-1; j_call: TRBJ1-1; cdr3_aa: ASKDREYTEAF
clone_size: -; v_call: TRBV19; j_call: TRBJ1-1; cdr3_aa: ASSIDSGTGGNTEAF
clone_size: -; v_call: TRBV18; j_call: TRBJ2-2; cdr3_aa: ASSPTLAGTNTGELF
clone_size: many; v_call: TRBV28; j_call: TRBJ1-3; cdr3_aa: ASIHRGTGNTIY
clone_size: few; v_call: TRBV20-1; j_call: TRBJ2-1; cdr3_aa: SATSLAGGLYEQF
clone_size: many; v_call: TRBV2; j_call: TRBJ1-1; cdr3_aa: ASSEGTGNEAF
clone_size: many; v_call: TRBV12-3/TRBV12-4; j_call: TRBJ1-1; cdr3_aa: ASSLLGQGYTEAF
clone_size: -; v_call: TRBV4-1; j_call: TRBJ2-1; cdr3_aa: ASSQTPGTGAYNEQF
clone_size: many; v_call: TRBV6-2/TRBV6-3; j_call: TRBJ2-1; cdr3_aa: ASSYDGQPYNEQF
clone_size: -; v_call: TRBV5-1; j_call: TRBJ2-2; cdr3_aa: ASSLAGQSDSGELF
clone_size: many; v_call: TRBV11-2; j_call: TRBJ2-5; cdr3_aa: ASSLDWDSQKTQY
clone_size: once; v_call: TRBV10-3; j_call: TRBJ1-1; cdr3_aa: AISGGTIVAEAF
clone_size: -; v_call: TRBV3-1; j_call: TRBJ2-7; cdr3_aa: ASSLMGQGLHEQC
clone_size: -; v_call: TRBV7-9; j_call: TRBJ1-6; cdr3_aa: ASSPSTGWNSPLH
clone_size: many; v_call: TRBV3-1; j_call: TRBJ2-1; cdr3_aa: ASSQDLGGDEF
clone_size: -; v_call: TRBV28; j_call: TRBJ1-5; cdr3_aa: ASSKGQGVNQPQH
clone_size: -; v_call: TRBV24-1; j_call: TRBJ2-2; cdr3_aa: ATSDVGINTGELF
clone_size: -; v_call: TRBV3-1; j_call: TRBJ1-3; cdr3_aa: ASSFFRTSTGGDSGNTIY
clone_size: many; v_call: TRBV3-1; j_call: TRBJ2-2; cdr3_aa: ASSQGGGRWNTGELF
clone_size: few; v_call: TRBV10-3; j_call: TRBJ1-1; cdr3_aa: AISESMAGAF
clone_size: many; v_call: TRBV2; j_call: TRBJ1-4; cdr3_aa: ASRPQGAIGEKLF
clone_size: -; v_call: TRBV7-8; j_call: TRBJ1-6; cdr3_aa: ASSLFRDRDSPLH
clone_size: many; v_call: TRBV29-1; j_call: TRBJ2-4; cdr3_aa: SVEAGDPAKNIQY
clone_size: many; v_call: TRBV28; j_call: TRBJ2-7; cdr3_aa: ASSFRTPYEQY
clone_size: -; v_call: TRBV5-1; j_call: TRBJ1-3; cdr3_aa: ASSSGGGSSGNTIY
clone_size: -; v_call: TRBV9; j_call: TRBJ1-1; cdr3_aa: ASSVESGTGGAF
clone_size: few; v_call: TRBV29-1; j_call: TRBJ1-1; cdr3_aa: SVEGATTASNTEAF
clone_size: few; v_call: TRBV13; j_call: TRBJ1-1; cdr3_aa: ASSFGGRQNTEAF
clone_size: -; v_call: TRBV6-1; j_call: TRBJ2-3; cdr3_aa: ASRPPGSTTDTQY
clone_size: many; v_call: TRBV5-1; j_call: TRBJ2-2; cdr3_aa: ASSLVGLDTGELF
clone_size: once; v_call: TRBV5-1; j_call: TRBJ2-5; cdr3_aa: ASSTTTGEETQY
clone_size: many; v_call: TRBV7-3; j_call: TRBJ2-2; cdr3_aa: ASSLNANTGELF
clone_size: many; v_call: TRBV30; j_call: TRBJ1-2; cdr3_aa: AWSVLRAYGYT
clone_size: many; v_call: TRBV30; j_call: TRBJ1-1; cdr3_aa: AWSWDRGKTF
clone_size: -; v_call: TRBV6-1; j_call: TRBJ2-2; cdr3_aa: ASTRGAGELF
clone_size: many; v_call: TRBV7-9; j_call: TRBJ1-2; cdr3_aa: ASSYRTEGSDGYT
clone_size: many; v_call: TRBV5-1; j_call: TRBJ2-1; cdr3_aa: ASTTGTGDNEQF
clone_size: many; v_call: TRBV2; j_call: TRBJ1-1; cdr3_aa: ASTLGGVGTEAF
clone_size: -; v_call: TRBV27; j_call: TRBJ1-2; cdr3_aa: ASSLQGAQGYT
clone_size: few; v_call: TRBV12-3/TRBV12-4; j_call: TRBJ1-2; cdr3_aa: ASSLRSPYGYT
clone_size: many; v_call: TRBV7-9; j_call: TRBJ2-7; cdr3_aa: ASSFGRDTDDEQY
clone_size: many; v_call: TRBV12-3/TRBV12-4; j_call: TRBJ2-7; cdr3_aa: ASSLQTGGGEQY
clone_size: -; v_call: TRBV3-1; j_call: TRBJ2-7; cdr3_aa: ASSHSSGEEY
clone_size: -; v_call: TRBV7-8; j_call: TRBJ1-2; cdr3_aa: ASTLRRENYGYT
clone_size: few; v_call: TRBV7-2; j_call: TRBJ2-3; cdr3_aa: ASSGDGWSTDTQY
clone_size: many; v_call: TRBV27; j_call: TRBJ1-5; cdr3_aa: ASSSSGSNQPQH
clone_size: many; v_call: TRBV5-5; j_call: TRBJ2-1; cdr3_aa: ASTGTGHNEQF
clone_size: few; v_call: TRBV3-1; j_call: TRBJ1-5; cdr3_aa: ASSQGPQIQPQH
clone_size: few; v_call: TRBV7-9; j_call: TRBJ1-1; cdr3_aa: ASSSYGPKGIDTEAF
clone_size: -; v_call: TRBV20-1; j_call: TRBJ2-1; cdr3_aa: SARDGSLNNEQF
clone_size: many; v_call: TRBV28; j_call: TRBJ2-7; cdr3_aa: ASSPSSVGSYEQY
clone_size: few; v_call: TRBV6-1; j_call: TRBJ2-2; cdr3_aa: ASAVAYGELF
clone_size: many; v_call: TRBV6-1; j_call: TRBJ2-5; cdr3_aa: ASRDGLSQETQY
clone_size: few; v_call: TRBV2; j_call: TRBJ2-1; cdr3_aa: ASRAGGVTNEQF
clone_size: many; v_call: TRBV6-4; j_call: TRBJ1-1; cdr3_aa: ASSYSTRLTEAF
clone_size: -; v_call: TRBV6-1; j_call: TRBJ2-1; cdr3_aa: ASRGQPYNEQF